This TCR beta chain was observed in a study of T-cell reconstitution after alpha-beta-depleted transplantation in children. Trimming pared 3 bases from V and 3 bases from J, leaving 14 bases between. Germline V gene data show CDR1 as GTSNPN and CDR2 as SVGIG (reference sequence). The CDR3 extends over 14 amino acids. It was with unique molecular identifiers that the TCRbeta library was prepared. TCRdb processed the PCR reads anew with MiXCR; each CDR3 protein has one entry. The table lists 6,400 or so distinct CDR3 sequences, approximately 16% of them singletons. The chain carries TRBV30 and TRBJ1-1; no clear D. Material: PBMCs, mostly from graft donor cells, obtained 60 days after TCRalphabeta/CD19-depleted stem cell transplant. This TCR derives from a male patient under 18 who had a stem cell transplant for acute myeloid leukemia, so the T cells may come from the graft donor. CDR3 residues: CAWSSLGPDTEAFF. Here the CDR3 DNA reads TGTGCCTGGAGCTCCCTCGGACCAGACACTGAAGCTTTCTTT.